Following are 22 T cell receptor beta chains from one sample sequenced in a study of blood T cell repertoires in COVID-19. Assay used: immunoSEQ multiplex PCR; TCRdb lists only in-frame clones, some missing. The table has under 300,000 clones, approximately 83% seen once. Sequencing was done on a sample of peripheral blood. These receptors originate from a man in his thirties or forties who had recovered from COVID-19.

The rearrangement links TRBV4-1 to TRBJ1-4; maybe TRBD1 (5 bases). With 3 bases removed from V and 6 bases from J, the gap between germline ends came to 17 bases. This CDR3 region has 16 residues. Germline-derived CDR1 and CDR2 are MGHRA and YSYEKL. The chain's CDR3 is CASSHPGQGGDEKLFF. DNA for the CDR3: TGCGCCAGCAGCCACCCAGGGCAGGGAGGAGATGAAAAACTGTTTTTT.

This clone has just one count. The chain employs TRBV5-1 and TRBJ1-2, with D unclear. With 0 bases removed from V and 5 bases from J, the gap between germline ends came to 5 bases. The CDR3 length is 12 residues. Germline V gene lookup returns CDR1 SGHRS and CDR2 YFSETQ. The CDR3 DNA sequence: TGCGCCAGCAGCTTGGACAGATATGGCTACACCTTC. Its translation is CASSLDRYGYTF.

The V call is TRBV5-4, the J call TRBJ2-7; unclear D gene. V was pared by 6 bases and J by 0 bases, with 10 bases between. The CDR3 consists of 13 residues. Germline assignment: CDR1 SGHNT and CDR2 YYREEE (reference sequence). Here the CDR3 reads CASKGENSYEQYF. Written as DNA, the CDR3 is TGTGCCAGCAAAGGAGAGAACTCCTACGAGCAGTACTTC. Filled out from reference TRBV5-4 and TRBJ2-7, the complete variable domain reads ETGVTQSPTHLIKTRGQQVTLRCSSQSGHNTVSWYQQALGQGPQFIFQYYREEENGRGNFPPRFSGLQFPNYSSELNVNALELDDSALYLCASKGENSYEQYFGPGTRLTVT.

V gene TRBV5-1 combines with J gene TRBJ2-3, with 11 bases fitting TRBD2. Germline values: CDR1 SGHRS, CDR2 YFSETQ. V lost 2 bases, J lost 5 bases, and 4 bases stayed unmatched. The CDR3 sequence is 15 residues long. CDR3 DNA sequence: TGCGCCAGCAGCTTTAGCGGGGGGGCTTTAGATACGCAGTATTTT. Translation: CASSFSGGALDTQYF. Full variable domain (rest looked up from reference TRBV5-1 and TRBJ2-3): KAGVTQTPRYLIKTRGQQVTLSCSPISGHRSVSWYQQTPGQGLQFLFEYFSETQRNKGNFPGRFSGRQFSNSRSEMNVSTLELGDSALYLCASSFSGGALDTQYFGPGTRLTVL.

This rearrangement joins TRBV18 to TRBJ1-6; D is unresolved. Trimming cost V 3 bases and J 5 bases, with 8 bases left between them. CDR3 length: 14 amino acids. Germline V gives CDR1 KGHSH, CDR2 LQKENI. Written as DNA, the CDR3 is TGTGCCAGCTCACCGTGGCGGAATAATTCACCCCTCCACTTT. Residues: CASSPWRNNSPLHF.

The sample holds many counts of this clone. The chain has TRBV7-2 and TRBJ1-4; the match to TRBD1 covers 8 bases. CDR1 and CDR2 from the germline V gene are SGHTA and FQGNSA. The CDR3 is 14 residues long. Trimming at V came to 5 bases and at J to 3 bases, leaving 2 bases not matched to a gene. CDR3 bases: TGTGCCAGCAGCGCGGGACAGGCTAATGAAAAACTGTTTTTT. It is translated as CASSAGQANEKLFF.

V gene TRBV18 combines with J gene TRBJ1-1, with TRBD1 identical over 8 bases. The germline V gene encodes CDR1 KGHSH and CDR2 LQKENI. The CDR3 contains 14 residues. V gave up 2 bases and J gave up 3 bases; unmatched junction bases: 2. The CDR3 DNA reads TGTGCCAGCTCACCAGAGACAGGGGACACTGAAGCTTTCTTT. It encodes CASSPETGDTEAFF.

This clone was seen just once. V usage is TRBV10-3 and J usage is TRBJ2-4; TRBD2 is a possible D gene (7 bases). The CDR3 covers 15 residues. The V gene's germline CDR1 is ENHRY and CDR2 SYGVKD. Between the trimmed V and J ends, which lost 3 bases and 0 bases, there was a span of 9 bases. CDR3 in amino acids: CAISDGGLAKNIQYF. As DNA, the CDR3 is TGTGCCATCAGTGACGGGGGGCTAGCCAAAAACATTCAGTACTTC.

The chain joins TRBV28 to TRBJ2-7; TRBD2 might be the D (6 bases). The ends were cut back, 5 bases at V and 3 bases at J, with 17 bases in the middle. The CDR3 contains 15 residues. CDR1 is MDHEN, CDR2 SYDVKM, per germline. This CDR3 reads CASSPDRDSVYEQYV. CDR3 sequence (DNA): TGTGCCAGCAGTCCCGACCGGGACTCCGTCTACGAGCAGTACGTC.

The chain uses TRBV15 and TRBJ2-1, with 9 bases aligning to TRBD2. The CDR3 is 18 amino acids. Unmatched junction bases numbered 7, after V lost 1 base and J lost 0 bases. Per germline, CDR1 LNHNV and CDR2 YYDKDF (reference sequence). DNA for the CDR3: TGTGCCACCAGCAGAGCCTGGACTAGCGATAGCTCCTACAATGAGCAGTTCTTC. Protein: CATSRAWTSDSSYNEQFF.

V gene TRBV5-1 combines with J gene TRBJ2-1, with 7 bases fitting TRBD1. The CDR3 runs to 17 residues. Germline V CDR1 and CDR2: SGHRS, YFSETQ. The V and J ends lost 4 bases and 7 bases, in that order; junction bases with no gene match: 17. This chain's CDR3 is CASSMWTGRLGRNEQFF. The CDR3 DNA follows: TGCGCCAGCAGCATGTGGACAGGTAGATTAGGTCGGAATGAGCAGTTCTTC.

This clone came up once. V is TRBV12-3 or TRBV12-4 and J is TRBJ1-4; maybe TRBD1 (5 bases). This CDR3 has 12 amino acids. V lost 3 bases, J lost 8 bases, and 7 bases lay in between. The CDR3 nucleotides are TGTGCCAGCAGTTTGCGGGGGGAAAAACTGTTTTTT. This gives the protein CASSLRGEKLFF.

This chain links TRBV9 with TRBJ1-6; no reliable D call. V dropped 0 bases and J dropped 7 bases, with 5 bases sitting between them. This CDR3 comprises 13 residues. Germline V gene sequence: CDR1 SGDLS, CDR2 YYNGEE. For the CDR3, the DNA is TGTGCCAGCAGCGTAGAGGAGAATTCACCCCTCCACTTT. This codes for CASSVEENSPLHF.

The V gene is TRBV3-1 (or the pseudogene TRBV3-2), the J gene TRBJ2-3; 8 nucleotides match TRBD2. Germline-derived CDR1 and CDR2 are LGHDT and YNNKEL (reference sequence). CDR3 size: 16 residues. Trimming took 1 base from V and 3 from J; bases not matched to a gene: 6. The CDR3 is CASSQGGGTATDTQYF. The CDR3 region has the DNA TGTGCCAGCAGCCAAGGCGGGGGGACGGCGACAGATACGCAGTATTTT.

This sequence joins TRBV6-5 and TRBJ1-1; no reliable D call. CDR3 length equals 13 residues. V was clipped by 6 bases and J by 3 bases, with 11 bases between them. The V gene's germline CDR1 is MNHEY and CDR2 SVGAGI. The CDR3 DNA is TGTGCCAGCAGCAGGTTGAAGTACACTGAAGCTTTCTTT. Its translation: CASSRLKYTEAFF.

The chain links TRBV6-5 to TRBJ2-5; TRBD1 matches at 8 bases. Germline CDR1 reads MNHEY; CDR2 reads SVGAGI. Losses at the gene ends were 6 bases for V and 5 bases for J; bases not matched to a gene: 8. The CDR3 runs 14 residues. As DNA, the CDR3 is TGTGCCAGCAGCATGCAGGGGGCGCGTGAGACCCAGTACTTC. Amino acid sequence: CASSMQGARETQYF.

The genes are TRBV2 and TRBJ1-5; TRBD1 matches 8 bases. This CDR3 comprises 16 residues. CDR1 and CDR2 (germline): SNHLY, FYNNEI. The V and J ends lost 6 bases and 2 bases, in that order; junction bases with no gene match: 9. This CDR3 is CASSQDQGAGNQPQHF. CDR3 in DNA: TGTGCCAGCAGCCAAGACCAGGGGGCCGGCAATCAGCCCCAGCATTTT.

The chain has TRBV3-1 (or the pseudogene TRBV3-2) and TRBJ1-1; D perhaps matches TRBD1 (5 bases). Trimming pared 4 bases from V and 0 bases from J, leaving 9 bases between. Germline-derived CDR1 and CDR2 are LGHDT and YNNKEL (reference sequence). This CDR3 spans 14 amino acids. The CDR3 DNA sequence: TGTGCCAGCAGCCTGGGACTGTTGAACACTGAAGCTTTCTTT. Translated, it gives CASSLGLLNTEAFF.

The chain employs TRBV11-2 and TRBJ1-2; TRBD1 is a possible D gene (6 bases). Trimming left V 4 bases short and J 8 bases short, with 17 bases between. The CDR3 contains 14 residues. Germline assignment: CDR1 SGHAT and CDR2 FQNNGV. The CDR3 DNA reads as TGTGCCAGCAGCTCCCCCCGGGGGGCTAAGGGCTACACCTTC. Amino acids: CASSSPRGAKGYTF.

The gene calls are TRBV21-1 and TRBJ2-7; the table gives TRBD2 as D, unverified against the DNA. TRBV21-1 is tagged as a pseudogene. This CDR3 contains 19 residues. CDR3 sequence reads: CASSKVWTSGGRTAYEQYV. The CDR3 DNA is TGTGCCAGCAGCAAAGTATGGACTAGCGGGGGAAGAACCGCTTACGAGCAGTACGTC.

The chain couples TRBV6-1 to TRBJ1-5; D remains unclear. V was clipped by 3 bases and J by 7 bases, with 13 bases between them. The CDR3 length is 14 residues. Germline V lookup: CDR1 MNHNS, CDR2 SASEGT. CDR3 nucleotides: TGTGCCAGCAGTGATGCGGGGTCTCGCCAGCCCCAGCATTTT. As protein: CASSDAGSRQPQHF.

In DNA form, the CDR3 reads TGTGCCAGCAGCCAAGAAAGGACAGGGAAAACTTTCTTT. It yields the protein CASSQERTGKTFF. The chain is built from TRBV3-1 (or the pseudogene TRBV3-2) and TRBJ1-1, with 8 positions matching TRBD1. The CDR3 totals 13 residues. The trim removed 0 bases at V and 12 bases at J, leaving 6 bases unmatched. Germline CDR1 and CDR2: LGHDT and YNNKEL (reference sequence).